This T cell receptor (beta chain) was sequenced during a study of patients and donors after allogeneic stem cell transplantation. Germline values: CDR1 MNHEY, CDR2 SMNVEV (reference sequence). V lost 7 bases, J lost 7 bases, and 9 bases stayed unmatched. This CDR3 spans 13 amino acids. Each CDR3 protein gets one entry after TCRdb re-called the RT-PCR reads with MiXCR. In the table there are roughly 880,000 distinct CDR3 sequences, more than 15% of which are singletons. The receptor comes from a human donor who was either an allogeneic HSCT recipient or a stem cell or donor lymphocyte infusion donor (not recorded which). It is not recorded whose cells these are; they may come from a transplant donor. V and J are TRBV27 and TRBJ2-7, with TRBD2 matching over 8 bases. The sequencing sample was made of blood, either unsorted or a sorted T cell fraction (not recorded which). CDR3 loop: CASTLQRESEQYF. CDR3 coding DNA: TGTGCCAGCACCCTACAGCGGGAGAGTGAGCAGTACTTC.